The entry below describes one T cell receptor beta chain. This sample stems from a study of blood T cell repertoires in COVID-19. Trimming removed 5 bases from V and 5 bases from J, with 8 bases in between. In germline, CDR1 is MDHEN, CDR2 SYDVKM. The CDR3 is 12 residues long. The protocol was immunoSEQ multiplex PCR, while the TCRdb copy is restricted to in-frame clones and leaves out a portion. The profile covers about 170,000 clones, with less than 90% appearing a single time and 6% to 7.5% taken by the ten largest. Material: PBMCs or T cells enriched from blood (not recorded which). This TCR was sampled from a woman aged 45-65 years who had recovered from COVID-19. This rearrangement joins TRBV28 to TRBJ2-3, with D possibly matching TRBD2 (6 bases). The CDR3 DNA is TGTGCCAGCAGTGGGGGACTAGATACGCAGTATTTT. Translation gives CASSGGLDTQYF.